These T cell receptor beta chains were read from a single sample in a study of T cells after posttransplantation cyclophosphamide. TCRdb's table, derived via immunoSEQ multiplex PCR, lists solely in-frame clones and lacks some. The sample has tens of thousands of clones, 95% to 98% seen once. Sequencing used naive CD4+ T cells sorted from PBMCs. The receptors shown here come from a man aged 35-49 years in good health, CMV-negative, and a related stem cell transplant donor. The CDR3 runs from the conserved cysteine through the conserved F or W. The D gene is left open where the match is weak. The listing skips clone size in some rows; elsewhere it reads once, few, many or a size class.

cdr3_nt: TGCGCCAGCAGCTTGGTGGGGGCATCCTACGAGCAGTACTTC
cdr3_aa: CASSLVGASYEQYF
clone_size: -
d_call: -
j_call: TRBJ2-7
v_call: TRBV5-1

cdr3_nt: TGCGCCAGCAGCTTGGCCAGACAAGAGACCCAGTACTTC
cdr3_aa: CASSLARQETQYF
clone_size: -
d_call: -
j_call: TRBJ2-5
v_call: TRBV5-1

cdr3_nt: TGTGCCAGCAGTCCGGGAGGGAGGCCAGAGACCCAGTACTTC
cdr3_aa: CASSPGGRPETQYF
clone_size: -
d_call: TRBD2
j_call: TRBJ2-5
v_call: TRBV28

cdr3_nt: TGTGCCATCAGTGAGTGGGCCGGTGGCTACACCTTC
cdr3_aa: CAISEWAGGYTF
clone_size: -
d_call: -
j_call: TRBJ1-2
v_call: TRBV10-3

cdr3_nt: TGTGCCAGCATCCTCGCCCCCGGGAGCGTCTATGGCTACACCTTC
cdr3_aa: CASILAPGSVYGYTF
clone_size: -
d_call: -
j_call: TRBJ1-2
v_call: TRBV5-6

cdr3_nt: TGTGCCAGCAGCCCAGGGCTGTGGGCGGGAGGGACGGATACGCAGTATTTT
cdr3_aa: CASSPGLWAGGTDTQYF
clone_size: -
d_call: TRBD2
j_call: TRBJ2-3
v_call: TRBV7-2

cdr3_nt: TGCAGCGTGGATGACAGGGCCAGGGGCACCTACGAGCAGTACTTC
cdr3_aa: CSVDDRARGTYEQYF
clone_size: -
d_call: TRBD1
j_call: TRBJ2-7
v_call: TRBV29-1

cdr3_nt: TGTGCCAGCAGTTTCGGGGGTGCAACTAATGAAAAACTGTTTTTT
cdr3_aa: CASSFGGATNEKLFF
clone_size: -
d_call: -
j_call: TRBJ1-4
v_call: TRBV27

cdr3_nt: TGCAGCGCTGGCACAGGTAGCACAGATACGCAGTATTTT
cdr3_aa: CSAGTGSTDTQYF
clone_size: -
d_call: -
j_call: TRBJ2-3
v_call: TRBV29-1

cdr3_nt: TGTGCCAGCAGCTTCGAAAACAGGGCCAATGAGCAGTTCTTC
cdr3_aa: CASSFENRANEQFF
clone_size: -
d_call: -
j_call: TRBJ2-1
v_call: TRBV5-4

cdr3_nt: TGTGCCTGGAGTGTATTTATGGGACACTACACCGGGGAGCTGTTTTTT
cdr3_aa: CAWSVFMGHYTGELFF
clone_size: -
d_call: -
j_call: TRBJ2-2
v_call: TRBV30

cdr3_nt: TGTGCCAGCAGTGGGACAGGGACTGAAGCTTTCTTT
cdr3_aa: CASSGTGTEAFF
clone_size: -
d_call: TRBD1
j_call: TRBJ1-1
v_call: TRBV2

cdr3_nt: TGTGCCAGCAGCTTTCCGGACAGCCCTGGGTACTTC
cdr3_aa: CASSFPDSPGYF
clone_size: -
d_call: -
j_call: TRBJ2-7
v_call: TRBV7-9

cdr3_nt: TGTGCCAGTACCGATTGGAGGGAGAATGAGCAGTTCTTC
cdr3_aa: CASTDWRENEQFF
clone_size: -
d_call: -
j_call: TRBJ2-1
v_call: TRBV19

cdr3_nt: TGTGCCAGCATTCCGGGACAGAGTAGCACAGATACGCAGTATTTT
cdr3_aa: CASIPGQSSTDTQYF
clone_size: -
d_call: TRBD1
j_call: TRBJ2-3
v_call: TRBV25-1

cdr3_nt: TGTGCCAGCGGTCGAGGGGGTTATCAGCCCCAGCATTTT
cdr3_aa: CASGRGGYQPQHF
clone_size: once
d_call: -
j_call: TRBJ1-5
v_call: TRBV28

cdr3_nt: TGCGCCAGCAGCCAAGAGCGCGGGAGGCCCCCAGATACGCAGTATTTT
cdr3_aa: CASSQERGRPPDTQYF
clone_size: -
d_call: TRBD2
j_call: TRBJ2-3
v_call: TRBV4-1

cdr3_nt: TGTGCCAGCAGCTTGGGTACTAGCCAGGTCAATGAGCAGTTCTTC
cdr3_aa: CASSLGTSQVNEQFF
clone_size: -
d_call: -
j_call: TRBJ2-1
v_call: TRBV5-4

cdr3_nt: TGTGCCATCAGTGATCAGGGTAGGACAAGTGAAGCTTTCTTT
cdr3_aa: CAISDQGRTSEAFF
clone_size: -
d_call: -
j_call: TRBJ1-1
v_call: TRBV10-3

cdr3_nt: TGCGCCAGCAGCTTGGAGGGAGGGTGGGGCACTGAAGCTTTCTTT
cdr3_aa: CASSLEGGWGTEAFF
clone_size: once
d_call: -
j_call: TRBJ1-1
v_call: TRBV5-1

cdr3_nt: TGTGCCAGCAGCTTATTCTCAGTCGCAACTAATGAAAAACTGTTTTTT
cdr3_aa: CASSLFSVATNEKLFF
clone_size: once
d_call: -
j_call: TRBJ1-4
v_call: TRBV11-2

cdr3_nt: TGTGCCAGCAGCAAAGACCTAGCTGTGAGCTCCTACGAGCAGTACTTC
cdr3_aa: CASSKDLAVSSYEQYF
clone_size: -
d_call: -
j_call: TRBJ2-7
v_call: TRBV7-2

cdr3_nt: TGTGCCAGCTCACCAACGGGAGGGCCGGACACCGGGGAGCTGTTTTTT
cdr3_aa: CASSPTGGPDTGELFF
clone_size: -
d_call: TRBD2
j_call: TRBJ2-2
v_call: TRBV18

cdr3_nt: TGTGCCAGCAGTCCCACCCTGAGCGGGAGATCATACGAGCAGTACTTC
cdr3_aa: CASSPTLSGRSYEQYF
clone_size: -
d_call: TRBD2
j_call: TRBJ2-7
v_call: TRBV28

cdr3_nt: TGTGCCAGTAGCTCGACTAGCGGGAGGGACTACGAGCAGTACTTC
cdr3_aa: CASSSTSGRDYEQYF
clone_size: -
d_call: TRBD2
j_call: TRBJ2-7
v_call: TRBV19

cdr3_nt: TGTGCCAGCAGTTTTTCCCAGGGTCATGAAAAACTGTTTTTT
cdr3_aa: CASSFSQGHEKLFF
clone_size: -
d_call: -
j_call: TRBJ1-4
v_call: TRBV28

cdr3_nt: TGTGCCAGTAGTGTCAGTAACAGGGTCGCTGAGCAGTTCTTC
cdr3_aa: CASSVSNRVAEQFF
clone_size: -
d_call: -
j_call: TRBJ2-1
v_call: TRBV19

cdr3_nt: TGTGCCAGCAGTTCCCTAAGACAGAACCCTAGCAATCAGCCCCAGCATTTT
cdr3_aa: CASSSLRQNPSNQPQHF
clone_size: -
d_call: -
j_call: TRBJ1-5
v_call: TRBV28

cdr3_nt: TGTGCCTGGAGTGTTGGTGGGGGGGGCACAGATACGCAGTATTTT
cdr3_aa: CAWSVGGGGTDTQYF
clone_size: -
d_call: TRBD2
j_call: TRBJ2-3
v_call: TRBV30

cdr3_nt: TGTGCCAGCAGCTTGGGCCCCTCGAGCGAAGCTTTCTTT
cdr3_aa: CASSLGPSSEAFF
clone_size: -
d_call: -
j_call: TRBJ1-1
v_call: TRBV5-6

cdr3_nt: TGTGCCAGCAGCGTAGGTCTGGGGGCTTGGGATGAAAAACTGTTTTTT
cdr3_aa: CASSVGLGAWDEKLFF
clone_size: -
d_call: -
j_call: TRBJ1-4
v_call: TRBV9

cdr3_nt: TGTGCCAGCAGCTTAGGGGGGACAGGGCATGGCACTGAAGCTTTCTTT
cdr3_aa: CASSLGGTGHGTEAFF
clone_size: -
d_call: TRBD1
j_call: TRBJ1-1
v_call: TRBV7-9

cdr3_nt: TGTGCCAGCAGCCGCACCGGGGAGCTGTTTTTT
cdr3_aa: CASSRTGELFF
clone_size: -
d_call: -
j_call: TRBJ2-2
v_call: TRBV6-1

cdr3_nt: TGTGCCAGCAGCTTAAGGCGTCGCGGTCTGCGCCAAGAGACCCAGTACTTC
cdr3_aa: CASSLRRRGLRQETQYF
clone_size: -
d_call: -
j_call: TRBJ2-5
v_call: TRBV7-8

cdr3_nt: TGTGCCAGCAGCTTAGAGACGACGGCGGCGGCCGGAAACACCATATATTTT
cdr3_aa: CASSLETTAAAGNTIYF
clone_size: -
d_call: -
j_call: TRBJ1-3
v_call: TRBV7-2

cdr3_nt: TGCGCCAGCAGCCAGAATCTAGGACAGCTCCATGAAAAACTGTTTTTT
cdr3_aa: CASSQNLGQLHEKLFF
clone_size: -
d_call: -
j_call: TRBJ1-4
v_call: TRBV4-3

cdr3_nt: TGTGCCAGCAGCTTTATGACTAATGAAAAACTGTTTTTT
cdr3_aa: CASSFMTNEKLFF
clone_size: -
d_call: -
j_call: TRBJ1-4
v_call: TRBV7-2

cdr3_nt: TGTGCCAGCAGAGAGGACAGGGAAGATACGCAGTATTTT
cdr3_aa: CASREDREDTQYF
clone_size: -
d_call: TRBD1
j_call: TRBJ2-3
v_call: TRBV5-4

cdr3_nt: TGTGCCAGCAGCCCGGACCTGCCCCGGGGGCAGTACTTC
cdr3_aa: CASSPDLPRGQYF
clone_size: -
d_call: -
j_call: TRBJ2-7
v_call: TRBV6-5

cdr3_nt: TGTGCCAGCAGTTATGGAAGGGCGGGGGAAACGGCTTTCTTT
cdr3_aa: CASSYGRAGETAFF
clone_size: -
d_call: -
j_call: TRBJ1-1
v_call: TRBV6-5

cdr3_nt: TGTGCAAGTCGCTTAGCGGGACTAGCGGAGAGCTCCTACGAGCAGTACTTC
cdr3_aa: CASRLAGLAESSYEQYF
clone_size: -
d_call: -
j_call: TRBJ2-7
v_call: TRBV12-2